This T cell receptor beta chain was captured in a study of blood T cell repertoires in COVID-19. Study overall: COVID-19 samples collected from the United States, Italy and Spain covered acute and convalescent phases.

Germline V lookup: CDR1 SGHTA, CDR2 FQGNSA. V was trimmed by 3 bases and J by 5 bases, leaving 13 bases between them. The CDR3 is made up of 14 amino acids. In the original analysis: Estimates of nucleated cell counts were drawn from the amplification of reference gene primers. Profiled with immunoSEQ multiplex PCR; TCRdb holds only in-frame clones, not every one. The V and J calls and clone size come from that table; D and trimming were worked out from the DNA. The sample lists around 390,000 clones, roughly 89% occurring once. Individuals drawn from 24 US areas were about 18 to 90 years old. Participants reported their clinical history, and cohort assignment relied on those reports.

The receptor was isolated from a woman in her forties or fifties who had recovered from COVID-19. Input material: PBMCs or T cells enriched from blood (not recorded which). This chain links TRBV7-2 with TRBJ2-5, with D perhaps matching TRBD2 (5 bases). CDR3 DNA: TGTGCCAGCAGCTTCCAGTCCCAGCGGGAGACCCAGTACTTC. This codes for CASSFQSQRETQYF.